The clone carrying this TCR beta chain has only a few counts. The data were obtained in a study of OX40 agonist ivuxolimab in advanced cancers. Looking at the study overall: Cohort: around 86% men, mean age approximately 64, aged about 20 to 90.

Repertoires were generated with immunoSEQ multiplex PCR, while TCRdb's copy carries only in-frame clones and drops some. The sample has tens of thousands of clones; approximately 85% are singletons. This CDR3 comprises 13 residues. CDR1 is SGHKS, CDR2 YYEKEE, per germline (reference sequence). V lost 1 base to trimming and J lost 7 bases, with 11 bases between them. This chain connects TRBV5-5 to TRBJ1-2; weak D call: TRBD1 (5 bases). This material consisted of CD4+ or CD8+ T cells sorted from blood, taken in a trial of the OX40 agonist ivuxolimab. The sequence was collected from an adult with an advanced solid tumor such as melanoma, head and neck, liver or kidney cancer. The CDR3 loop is CASSLQGDGGYTF. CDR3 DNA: TGTGCCAGCAGCTTGCAAGGGGATGGTGGCTACACCTTC.